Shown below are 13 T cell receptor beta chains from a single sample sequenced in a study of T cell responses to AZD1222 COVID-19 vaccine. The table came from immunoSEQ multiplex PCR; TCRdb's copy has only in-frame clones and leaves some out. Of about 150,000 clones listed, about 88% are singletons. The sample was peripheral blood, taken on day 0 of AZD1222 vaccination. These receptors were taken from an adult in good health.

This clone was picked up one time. The CDR3 coding sequence is TGTGCCAGCAGCTTAGAATTGAGCTCACCCCTCCACTTT. Amino acid sequence: CASSLELSSPLHF. The chain links TRBV7-6 to TRBJ1-6; no clear D gene. The CDR3 is made up of 13 amino acids. The ends were cut back, 1 base at V and 10 bases at J, with 8 bases in the middle. Germline-derived CDR1 and CDR2 are SGHVS and FNYEAQ.

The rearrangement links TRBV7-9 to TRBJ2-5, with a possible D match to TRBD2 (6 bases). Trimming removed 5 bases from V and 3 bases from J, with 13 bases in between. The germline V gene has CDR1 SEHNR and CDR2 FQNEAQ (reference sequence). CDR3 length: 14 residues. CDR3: CASSPLWGEETQYF. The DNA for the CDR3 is TGTGCCAGCAGCCCCCTGTGGGGGGAAGAGACCCAGTACTTC.

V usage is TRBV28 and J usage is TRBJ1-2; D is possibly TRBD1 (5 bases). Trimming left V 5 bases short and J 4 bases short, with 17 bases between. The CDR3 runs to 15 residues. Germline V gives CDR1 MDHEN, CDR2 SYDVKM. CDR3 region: CASSPPYGTVYGYTF. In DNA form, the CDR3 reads TGTGCCAGCAGTCCCCCTTACGGGACGGTCTATGGCTACACCTTC.

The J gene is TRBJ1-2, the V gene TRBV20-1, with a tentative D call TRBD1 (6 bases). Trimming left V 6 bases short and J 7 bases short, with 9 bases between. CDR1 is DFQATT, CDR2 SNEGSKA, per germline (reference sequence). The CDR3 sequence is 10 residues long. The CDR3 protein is CSANRVGYTF. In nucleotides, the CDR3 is TGCAGTGCCAACAGGGTTGGCTACACCTTC.

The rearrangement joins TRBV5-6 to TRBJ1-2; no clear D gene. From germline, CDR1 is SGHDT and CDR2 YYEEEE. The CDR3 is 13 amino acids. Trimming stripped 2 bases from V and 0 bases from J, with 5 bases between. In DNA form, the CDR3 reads TGTGCCAGCAGCTTTGGTTCTAACTATGGCTACACCTTC. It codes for CASSFGSNYGYTF.

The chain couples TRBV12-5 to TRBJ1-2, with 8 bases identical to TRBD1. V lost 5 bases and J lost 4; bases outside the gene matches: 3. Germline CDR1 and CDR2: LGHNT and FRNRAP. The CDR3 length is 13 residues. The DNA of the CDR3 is TGTGCTAGTGGTCAGGGGGCTGCCTATGGCTACACCTTC. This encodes CASGQGAAYGYTF.

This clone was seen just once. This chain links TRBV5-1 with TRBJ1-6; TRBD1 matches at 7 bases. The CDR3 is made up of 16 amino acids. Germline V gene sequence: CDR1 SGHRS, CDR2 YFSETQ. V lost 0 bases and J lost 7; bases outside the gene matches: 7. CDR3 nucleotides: TGCGCCAGCAGCTTGGCGGAGGGGGCGGGGAATTCACCCCTCCACTTT. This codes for CASSLAEGAGNSPLHF.

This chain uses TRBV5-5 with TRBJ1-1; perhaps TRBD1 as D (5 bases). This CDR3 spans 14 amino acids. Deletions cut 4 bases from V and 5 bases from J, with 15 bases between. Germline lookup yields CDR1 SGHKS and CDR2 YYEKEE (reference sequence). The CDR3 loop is CASSPQGVVTEAFF. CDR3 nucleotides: TGTGCCAGCAGCCCTCAGGGTGTGGTTACTGAAGCTTTCTTT. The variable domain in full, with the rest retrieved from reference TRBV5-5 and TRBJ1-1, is DAGVTQSPTHLIKTRGQQVTLRCSPISGHKSVSWYQQVLGQGPQFIFQYYEKEERGRGNFPDRFSARQFPNYSSELNVNALLLGDSALYLCASSPQGVVTEAFFGQGTRLTVV.

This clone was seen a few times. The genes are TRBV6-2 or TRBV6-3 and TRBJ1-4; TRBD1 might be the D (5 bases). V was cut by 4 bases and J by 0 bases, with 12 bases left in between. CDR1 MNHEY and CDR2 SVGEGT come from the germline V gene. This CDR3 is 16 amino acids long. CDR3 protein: CASSSRGFATNEKLFF. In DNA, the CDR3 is TGTGCCAGCAGTTCGAGGGGATTTGCAACTAATGAAAAACTGTTTTTT.

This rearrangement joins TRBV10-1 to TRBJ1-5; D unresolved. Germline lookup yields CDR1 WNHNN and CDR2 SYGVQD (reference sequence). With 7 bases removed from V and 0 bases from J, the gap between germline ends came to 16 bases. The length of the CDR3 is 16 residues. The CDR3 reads CASTSGGSYSNQPQHF. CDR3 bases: TGCGCCAGCACCTCGGGAGGCAGTTATAGCAATCAGCCCCAGCATTTT.

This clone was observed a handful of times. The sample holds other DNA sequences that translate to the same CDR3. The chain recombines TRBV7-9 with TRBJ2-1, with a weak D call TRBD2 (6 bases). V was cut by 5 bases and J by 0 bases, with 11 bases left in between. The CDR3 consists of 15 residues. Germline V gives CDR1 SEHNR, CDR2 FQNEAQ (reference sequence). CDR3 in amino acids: CASSPRGSSYNEQFF. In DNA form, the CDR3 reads TGTGCCAGCAGCCCTCGGGGGAGCTCCTACAATGAGCAGTTCTTC. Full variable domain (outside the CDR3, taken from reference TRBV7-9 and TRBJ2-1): DTGVSQNPRHKITKRGQNVTFRCDPISEHNRLYWYRQTLGQGPEFLTYFQNEAQLEKSRLLSDRFSAERPKGSFSTLEIQRTEQGDSAMYLCASSPRGSSYNEQFFGPGTRLTVL.

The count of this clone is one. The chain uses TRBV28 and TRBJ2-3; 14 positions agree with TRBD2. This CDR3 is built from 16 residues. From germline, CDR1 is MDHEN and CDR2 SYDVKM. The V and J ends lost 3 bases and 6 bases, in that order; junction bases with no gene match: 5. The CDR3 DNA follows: TGTGCCAGCAGTTTGGGACTAGCGGGGGTGGAGGATACGCAGTATTTT. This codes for CASSLGLAGVEDTQYF.

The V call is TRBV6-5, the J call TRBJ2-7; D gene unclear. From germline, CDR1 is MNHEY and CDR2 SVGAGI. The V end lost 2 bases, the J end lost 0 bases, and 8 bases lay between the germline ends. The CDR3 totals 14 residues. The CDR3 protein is CASSYGRSSYEQYF. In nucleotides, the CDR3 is TGTGCCAGCAGTTACGGAAGAAGCTCCTACGAGCAGTACTTC.